One sample yielded the 23 T cell receptor beta chains listed below, sequenced in a study of OX40 agonist ivuxolimab in advanced cancers. Profiled with immunoSEQ multiplex PCR; TCRdb holds only in-frame clones, not every one. The sample consists of about 22,000 clones, almost 85% of them appearing once. Sequenced here: CD4+ or CD8+ T cells sorted from blood, sampled in a trial of the OX40 agonist ivuxolimab. The receptors originated from an adult with an advanced solid tumor such as melanoma, head and neck, liver or kidney cancer.

This clone is medium-sized. This chain connects TRBV4-1 to TRBJ1-1, with 9 bases aligning to TRBD1. The CDR3 runs to 17 residues. J gave up 1 base and V 2 bases, and 8 bases lay outside the gene matches. Germline V gives CDR1 MGHRA, CDR2 YSYEKL. CDR3: CASSQWGTGIANTEAFF. The DNA for the CDR3 is TGCGCCAGCAGCCAATGGGGGACAGGGATCGCGAACACTGAAGCTTTCTTT.

The chain carries TRBV6-6 and TRBJ2-1; D not resolved. From germline, CDR1 is MNHNY and CDR2 SVGAGI (reference sequence). V was trimmed by 0 bases and J by 6 bases, leaving 9 bases between them. The length of the CDR3 is 14 residues. Here the CDR3 DNA reads TGTGCCAGCAGTTACTCGGAGCGCTCCAATGAGCAGTTCTTC. Its translation is CASSYSERSNEQFF.

V gene TRBV2 combines with J gene TRBJ2-7; 7 bases line up with TRBD1. This CDR3 is built from 14 residues. CDR1 is SNHLY, CDR2 FYNNEI, per germline. CDR3 DNA sequence: TGTGCGATAGCAGGAGCGCCGCAGGGGGAAGAGCAGTACTTC. Translated, it gives CAIAGAPQGEEQYF.

The J gene is TRBJ1-6, the V gene TRBV28; D unresolved. This CDR3 has 12 residues. CDR1 MDHEN and CDR2 SYDVKM come from the germline V gene. Trimming shortened V by 3 bases and J by 6 bases, and 3 bases separated the two germline ends. The CDR3 sequence is CASSLGNSPLHF. The CDR3 nucleotides are TGTGCCAGCAGTTTGGGTAATTCACCCCTCCACTTT.

The chain carries TRBV9 and TRBJ2-6; D perhaps matches TRBD1 (6 bases). The CDR3 is made up of 19 amino acids. Germline V lookup: CDR1 SGDLS, CDR2 YYNGEE. The V and J ends lost 0 bases and 1 base respectively, with 17 bases between them. CDR3 protein: CASSVARQADLSGANVLTF. The DNA for the CDR3 is TGTGCCAGCAGCGTAGCGCGACAGGCCGACCTATCTGGGGCCAACGTCCTGACTTTC.

This chain uses TRBV11-3 with TRBJ2-7, with 9 bases that match TRBD1. CDR1 is SGHNT and CDR2 is YENEEA in the germline V gene. V gave up 5 bases and J gave up 0 bases; unmatched junction bases: 5. The CDR3 has 15 amino acids. CDR3 DNA: TGTGCCAGCAGCCCCACAGGGGGCCACTCCTACGAGCAGTACTTC. Protein sequence: CASSPTGGHSYEQYF.

The sample holds one count of this clone. The rearrangement links TRBV10-2 to TRBJ2-2; TRBD2 agrees at 9 bases. The CDR3 has 17 residues. With 3 bases clipped from V and 5 bases from J, the junction kept 10 bases outside the gene matches. Looked up from germline, CDR1 is WSHSY and CDR2 is SAAADI. CDR3 amino acids: CASSDSSGGLGTGELFF. CDR3 bases: TGCGCCAGCAGTGATTCAAGCGGGGGGTTGGGAACCGGGGAGCTGTTTTTT.

The chain is built from TRBV11-2 and TRBJ2-7; 11 positions match TRBD1. V was clipped by 4 bases and J by 10 bases; unmatched bases: 3. Looked up from germline, CDR1 is SGHAT and CDR2 is FQNNGV. The CDR3 length is 12 residues. CDR3 sequence: CASSSGQGGQYF. The CDR3 DNA sequence: TGTGCCAGCAGCTCGGGACAGGGGGGACAGTACTTC.

The CDR3, as DNA: TGCGCCAGCAGCCAAGATGCCCTAGCGGGAGTCGGCGAGCAGTACTTC. This translates into CASSQDALAGVGEQYF. V is TRBV4-1 and J is TRBJ2-7; TRBD2 matches 10 bases. Germline CDR1 reads MGHRA; CDR2 reads YSYEKL. The CDR3 contains 16 residues. With 0 bases clipped from V and 6 bases from J, the junction kept 8 bases outside the gene matches.

V gene TRBV27 combines with J gene TRBJ2-5; 9 bases fit TRBD2. Germline CDR1 MNHEY, CDR2 SMNVEV (reference sequence). Trimming removed 5 bases from V and 5 bases from J; junction bases left unmatched: 9. The length of the CDR3 is 15 residues. The CDR3 loop is CASSPFAGGHETQYF. The CDR3 DNA reads TGTGCCAGCAGTCCCTTTGCGGGGGGGCACGAGACCCAGTACTTC.

The J gene is TRBJ1-2, the V gene TRBV6-1, with 8 bases aligning to TRBD1. Losses at the gene ends were 7 bases for V and 6 bases for J; bases not matched to a gene: 10. The CDR3 has 14 residues. CDR1 and CDR2 from the germline V gene are MNHNS and SASEGT. CDR3 in amino acids: CASTPLTGADGYTF. The DNA for the CDR3 is TGTGCCAGCACCCCCCTGACAGGGGCTGATGGCTACACCTTC.

The chain is built from TRBV14 and TRBJ1-4; no clear D gene. There are 16 residues in the CDR3. Looked up from germline, CDR1 is SGHDN and CDR2 is FVKESK. V lost 3 bases to trimming and J lost 8 bases, with 19 bases between them. In nucleotides, the CDR3 is TGTGCCAGCAGCCACGAATTGAAGCCGGAATTCGAAAAACTGTTTTTT. Its translation is CASSHELKPEFEKLFF.

The CDR3 loop reads CASSGTSGETQYF. For the CDR3, the DNA is TGCGCCAGCAGCGGGACTAGTGGAGAGACCCAGTACTTC. V gene TRBV5-1 combines with J gene TRBJ2-5; 8 bases line up with TRBD2. V shed 4 bases and J 4 bases; nucleotides not matched to a gene: 3. The CDR3 length is 13 residues. Per the germline V gene, CDR1 is SGHRS and CDR2 is YFSETQ.

The chain is built from TRBV6-1 and TRBJ1-5, with 8 bases identical to TRBD1. The CDR3 length is 15 residues. Germline V gene sequence: CDR1 MNHNS, CDR2 SASEGT. The V and J ends lost 6 bases and 5 bases, in that order; junction bases with no gene match: 9. The CDR3 DNA sequence: TGTGCCAGCAGCCTCAGACAGGGGCAAGATCAGCCCCAGCATTTT. Translating it yields CASSLRQGQDQPQHF.

This rearrangement joins TRBV30 to TRBJ2-2; maybe TRBD1 (6 bases). Trimming took 0 bases from V and 3 from J, leaving 11 bases between them. The CDR3 runs 15 residues. Per the germline V gene, CDR1 is GTSNPN and CDR2 is SVGIG (reference sequence). The CDR3 region has the DNA TGTGCCTGGAGTGTAGCTGGACAGTACACCGGGGAGCTGTTTTTT. It yields the protein CAWSVAGQYTGELFF.

This clone was seen more than once but under ten times. J is TRBJ1-1 and V is TRBV30; no definite D call. The germline V and J ends were trimmed by 3 bases and 2 bases, with 7 bases remaining between them. The V gene's germline CDR1 is GTSNPN and CDR2 SVGIG (reference sequence). CDR3 size: 12 residues. The CDR3 nucleotides read TGTGCCTGGAGGTGGGGTAACACTGAAGCTTTCTTT. It is translated as CAWRWGNTEAFF.

The chain joins TRBV27 to TRBJ1-5; tentative D call: TRBD1 (5 bases). Germline-derived CDR1 and CDR2 are MNHEY and SMNVEV (reference sequence). Deletions cut 6 bases from V and 4 bases from J, with 22 bases between. CDR3 length: 17 amino acids. CDR3 residues: CASSPIAGAGSNQPQHF. For the CDR3, the DNA is TGTGCCAGCAGCCCAATCGCCGGGGCAGGGTCTAATCAGCCCCAGCATTTT.

There are a few counts of this clone. The chain is built from TRBV6-4 and TRBJ2-3; 13 nucleotides line up with TRBD2. The germline V gene encodes CDR1 MRHNA and CDR2 SNTAGT. The length of the CDR3 is 15 residues. The V and J ends lost 2 bases and 6 bases, in that order; junction bases with no gene match: 2. The CDR3 loop is CASSDGTSGADTQYF. DNA of the CDR3: TGTGCCAGCAGTGACGGGACTAGCGGGGCCGATACGCAGTATTTT.

The sample holds a few counts of this clone. This rearrangement joins TRBV6-5 to TRBJ2-5; D is ambiguous. V shed 6 bases and J shed 2 bases, with 13 bases lying between them. Germline V CDR1 and CDR2: MNHEY, SVGAGI. The CDR3 contains 14 residues. In DNA, the CDR3 is TGTGCCAGCAGCCCCCGCAGCGAACAAGAGACCCAGTACTTC. Amino acid sequence: CASSPRSEQETQYF.

The gene calls are TRBV21-1 and TRBJ2-7; TRBD1, the table's D call, lacks a check against the DNA. TRBV21-1 is a pseudogene. This CDR3 contains 14 residues. In nucleotides, the CDR3 is TGTGCCAGCAGCAAGGGGCTGGGATCCTACGAGCAGTACTTC. Protein: CASSKGLGSYEQYF.

The chain couples TRBV7-3 to TRBJ1-2; weak D call: TRBD1 (5 bases). In germline, CDR1 is SGHTA, CDR2 FQGTGA. The CDR3 consists of 14 residues. V dropped 4 bases and J dropped 5 bases, with 14 bases sitting between them. This chain's CDR3 is CASSSANDRYGYTF. The CDR3 DNA reads as TGTGCCAGCAGCTCAGCTAATGACAGATATGGCTACACCTTC.

This clone came up once. The chain has TRBV29-1 and TRBJ1-2, with 7 nucleotides matching TRBD1. The V and J ends lost 6 bases and 8 bases, in that order; junction bases with no gene match: 12. The V gene's germline CDR1 is SQVTM and CDR2 ANQGSEA. This CDR3 comprises 13 residues. The CDR3 sequence is CSVWDSQFGGYTF. The DNA for the CDR3 is TGCAGCGTCTGGGACAGCCAGTTCGGAGGCTACACCTTC.

The chain carries TRBV7-9 and TRBJ1-1; D unclear. The CDR3 runs to 12 residues. From germline, CDR1 is SEHNR and CDR2 FQNEAQ (reference sequence). The V end lost 8 bases, the J end lost 1 base, and 8 bases lay between the germline ends. The CDR3 reads CASRHPNTEAFF. For the CDR3, the DNA is TGTGCCAGCCGACACCCGAACACTGAAGCTTTCTTT.